This T cell receptor (beta chain) is drawn from a study of blood T cell repertoires in COVID-19. This table comes from immunoSEQ multiplex PCR, and its TCRdb copy is limited to in-frame clones, with some not included. The sample has a few hundred thousand clones; roughly 90% are singletons. Across 24 US areas, participants ranged in age from roughly 18 to 95 years. For recovered donors of Cohort 3, there were two negative PCRs, clearance, or symptom resolution. CDR3 length equals 13 residues. Germline V gives CDR1 LGHNT, CDR2 FRNRAP. With 8 bases removed from V and 3 bases from J, the gap between germline ends came to 13 bases.

The sequence came from a woman aged 40-49 years who had recovered from COVID-19. Sequencing input: PBMCs or T cells enriched from blood (not recorded which). V and J are TRBV12-5 and TRBJ1-1; tentatively, D is TRBD1 (6 bases). This CDR3 is CASCRGGYTEAFF. In nucleotides, the CDR3 is TGTGCTAGTTGTAGGGGGGGCTACACTGAAGCTTTCTTT.